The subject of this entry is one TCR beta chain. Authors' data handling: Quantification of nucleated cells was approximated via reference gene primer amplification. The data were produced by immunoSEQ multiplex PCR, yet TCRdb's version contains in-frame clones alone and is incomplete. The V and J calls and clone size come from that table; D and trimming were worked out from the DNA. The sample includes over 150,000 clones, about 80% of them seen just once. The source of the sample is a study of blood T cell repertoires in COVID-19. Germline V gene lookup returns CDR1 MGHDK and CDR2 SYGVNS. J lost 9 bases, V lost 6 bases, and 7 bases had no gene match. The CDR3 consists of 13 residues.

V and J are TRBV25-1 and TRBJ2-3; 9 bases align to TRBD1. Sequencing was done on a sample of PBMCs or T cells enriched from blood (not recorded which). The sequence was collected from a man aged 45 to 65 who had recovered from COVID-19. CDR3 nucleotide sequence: TGTGCCAGCAGCTCAGGACAGGGGCCAACGCAGTATTTT. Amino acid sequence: CASSSGQGPTQYF.